This TCR beta chain is drawn from a study of blood T cell repertoires in COVID-19. About the study: The analysed material was cDNA or gDNA that came from T cells, B-cell-depleted T cells, or PBMCs.

Participant-reported clinical history was the basis for cohort assignment. Cohort 3 recovery required two negative PCRs, clearance, or symptom resolution. Germline V lookup: CDR1 GTSNPN, CDR2 SVGIG (reference sequence). V dropped 1 base and J dropped 4 bases, with 8 bases sitting between them. This CDR3 spans 13 amino acids. Sequencing was performed with immunoSEQ multiplex PCR; in TCRdb, only in-frame clones are kept and a portion is missing. The table lists under 200,000 clones, under 90% of them singletons. This TCR came from a woman between 55 and 75 years old who had recovered from COVID-19. V is TRBV30 and J is TRBJ1-5, with D tentatively TRBD1 (5 bases). The specimen was PBMCs or T cells enriched from blood (not recorded which). The chain's CDR3 is CAWSGGVNQPQHF. The CDR3 DNA follows: TGTGCCTGGAGTGGGGGGGTAAATCAGCCCCAGCATTTT.